One and the same sample provided the 15 T cell receptor beta chains below, sequenced in a study of blood T cell repertoires in COVID-19. Sequencing was performed with immunoSEQ multiplex PCR; in TCRdb, only in-frame clones are kept and a portion is missing. Found here are roughly 88,000 clones, around 75% of them singletons; the top ten hold approximately 16%. Input material: peripheral blood. The receptors derive from a woman aged 80 or over with active or convalescent COVID-19.

The sample holds one count of this clone. The chain carries TRBV27 and TRBJ1-5, with 8 bases lining up with TRBD1. The CDR3 runs to 15 residues. Germline V lookup: CDR1 MNHEY, CDR2 SMNVEV (reference sequence). V lost 6 bases to trimming and J lost 5 bases; unmatched junction nucleotides: 9. Here the CDR3 reads CASRKGQGDYQPQHF. In DNA form, the CDR3 reads TGTGCCAGCAGGAAAGGACAGGGAGACTATCAGCCCCAGCATTTT.

This clone was counted at least ten times. The gene calls are TRBV3-1 (or the pseudogene TRBV3-2) and TRBJ2-7; D is undetermined. Germline loops: CDR1 LGHDT, CDR2 YNNKEL (reference sequence). Trimming took 0 bases from V and 0 from J, leaving 6 bases between them. The CDR3 runs to 14 residues. In DNA form, the CDR3 reads TGTGCCAGCAGCCAAGACCCCGGCTCCTACGAGCAGTACTTC. It translates to CASSQDPGSYEQYF.

This chain uses TRBV10-1 with TRBJ1-5; 9 nucleotides match TRBD1. Trimming cost V 7 bases and J 6 bases; bases outside gene matches: 4. This CDR3 region has 13 residues. In germline, CDR1 is WNHNN, CDR2 SYGVQD (reference sequence). The CDR3 loop is CASKKTGGQPQHF. CDR3 coding DNA: TGCGCCAGCAAAAAGACAGGGGGTCAGCCCCAGCATTTT.

V and J are TRBV6-2 or TRBV6-3 and TRBJ1-2; perhaps TRBD1 as D (6 bases). CDR3 length: 13 amino acids. The germline V gene encodes CDR1 MNHEY and CDR2 SVGEGT. Between the trimmed V and J ends, which lost 6 bases and 6 bases, there was a span of 14 bases. In DNA, the CDR3 is TGTGCCAGCAGCCGGACAGAGACCCATGGCTACACCTTC. It specifies CASSRTETHGYTF.

V usage is TRBV7-2 and J usage is TRBJ1-6; D possibly corresponds to TRBD1 (6 bases). CDR3 length: 18 residues. Per germline, CDR1 SGHTA and CDR2 FQGNSA. V lost 0 bases and J lost 5, with 17 bases in between. DNA of the CDR3: TGTGCCAGCAGCTTAGCAGGGGGGGGTATCTTGAATAATTCACCCCTCCACTTT. Amino acids: CASSLAGGGILNNSPLHF. The full variable domain, completed using reference TRBV7-2 and TRBJ1-6, is GAGVSQSPSNKVTEKGKDVELRCDPISGHTALYWYRQSLGQGLEFLIYFQGNSAPDKSGLPSDRFSAERTGGSVSTLTIQRTQQEDSAVYLCASSLAGGGILNNSPLHFGNGTRLTVT.

The CDR3 spells CASSAEFGYEQYF. In DNA, the CDR3 is TGTGCCAGCAGCGCGGAATTCGGCTACGAGCAGTACTTC. The chain couples TRBV6-5 to TRBJ2-7; D uncertain. Germline V CDR1 and CDR2: MNHEY, SVGAGI. This CDR3 contains 13 residues. V lost 6 bases to trimming and J lost 3 bases, with 12 bases between them.

The CDR3 sequence: CASRTGTGGYEQYF. In nucleotides, the CDR3 is TGTGCCAGCAGAACCGGGACGGGAGGATACGAGCAGTACTTC. V is TRBV6-5 and J is TRBJ2-7; 7 nucleotides agree with TRBD2. J lost 4 bases, V lost 6 bases, and 9 bases had no gene match. CDR1 is MNHEY, CDR2 SVGAGI, per germline. This CDR3 is built from 14 residues.

The chain uses TRBV9 and TRBJ2-5, with TRBD2 matching over 11 bases. Germline V gene lookup returns CDR1 SGDLS and CDR2 YYNGEE. CDR3 size: 16 residues. The V segment lost 4 bases and the J segment 5 bases; nucleotides outside the gene matches: 10. CDR3 nucleotide sequence: TGTGCCAGCAGCCCCTCTAGCGGGGGGTACGGGGAGACCCAGTACTTC. This gives the protein CASSPSSGGYGETQYF.

The chain employs TRBV30 and TRBJ1-2; D is possibly TRBD1 (5 bases). This CDR3 is built from 16 residues. Trimming left V 4 bases short and J 3 bases short, with 21 bases between. Germline CDR1 and CDR2: GTSNPN and SVGIG (reference sequence). In DNA form, the CDR3 reads TGTGCCTGGACTCCCCTAGGCGGGGACGTGGACTATGGCTACACCTTC. This encodes CAWTPLGGDVDYGYTF.

This clone turned up a few times. J is TRBJ2-7 and V is TRBV7-9; the match to TRBD2 covers 12 bases. V lost 5 bases, J lost 3 bases, and 5 bases stayed unmatched. This CDR3 has 15 residues. Germline CDR1 reads SEHNR; CDR2 reads FQNEAQ (reference sequence). CDR3 in amino acids: CASSPPGLAGYEQYF. The CDR3 nucleotides are TGTGCCAGCAGCCCACCGGGACTAGCGGGCTACGAGCAGTACTTC. Full variable domain (remainder filled in from reference TRBV7-9 and TRBJ2-7): DTGVSQNPRHKITKRGQNVTFRCDPISEHNRLYWYRQTLGQGPEFLTYFQNEAQLEKSRLLSDRFSAERPKGSFSTLEIQRTEQGDSAMYLCASSPPGLAGYEQYFGPGTRLTVT.

To note about this clone: In the same sample, other DNA sequences code for this CDR3. The rearrangement joins TRBV2 to TRBJ2-7; the D gene is possibly TRBD1 (6 bases). The CDR3 has 11 amino acids. V gave up 11 bases and J gave up 2 bases, with 10 bases separating them. From germline, CDR1 is SNHLY and CDR2 FYNNEI. Written as DNA, the CDR3 is TGTGCCGGGGGCCTCGCCTACGAGCAGTACTTC. This codes for CAGGLAYEQYF.

The chain combines TRBV7-2 with TRBJ2-7; weak D call: TRBD2 (6 bases). This CDR3 has 15 residues. Germline-derived CDR1 and CDR2 are SGHTA and FQGNSA. The V end was cut by 1 base, the J end by 0 bases, with 10 bases between. The CDR3 loop is CASSLVAGSSYEQYF. Written as DNA, the CDR3 is TGTGCCAGCAGCTTAGTTGCGGGGAGCTCCTACGAGCAGTACTTC.

Here the CDR3 DNA reads TGTGCCAGCAGTTCCACAGGGGCGCGGGGCAATCAGCCCCAGCATTTT. It translates to CASSSTGARGNQPQHF. The chain joins TRBV6-6 to TRBJ1-5, with TRBD1 identical over 7 bases. The CDR3 is made up of 16 amino acids. V was pared by 4 bases and J by 2 bases, with 8 bases of the junction left unmatched. Germline loops: CDR1 MNHNY, CDR2 SVGAGI (reference sequence).

This clone appeared once. The chain carries TRBV20-1 and TRBJ2-3, with D possibly matching TRBD2 (5 bases). The germline V gene has CDR1 DFQATT and CDR2 SNEGSKA (reference sequence). The CDR3 loop spans 10 amino acids. The CDR3 DNA reads TGCAGCGCAGACTATCTGGGGCAGTATTTT. Encoded protein: CSADYLGQYF.

The CDR3 sequence is CASVRVTNTEAFF. The DNA of the CDR3 is TGTGCCAGCGTCAGGGTTACGAACACTGAAGCTTTCTTT. The rearrangement links TRBV6-5 to TRBJ1-1; tentative D call: TRBD1 (5 bases). The CDR3 covers 13 residues. CDR1 and CDR2 from the germline V gene are MNHEY and SVGAGI. V was pared by 8 bases and J by 1 base, with 11 bases between.